This T cell receptor (beta chain) was captured by sequencing in a study of beta chain features in type 1 diabetes. Looking at the study overall: Age, gender and cell yields were similar between patients and healthy donors. Findings of the study overall: Junctions at VDJ sites from type 1 diabetes patients had fewer insertions and more deletions.

Sequenced material consisted of expressed TCRB transcripts (all of the isolated RNA was reverse transcribed). The table came from immunoSEQ multiplex PCR; TCRdb's copy has only in-frame clones and leaves some out. Among about 350,000 clones listed, about 20% were seen once. The table lists this clone with a few counts. As yet, its antigen is unknown. CD45RO/CCR7/CD25/CD127/CD95/CD27 separated CD4+ naive, central memory, regulatory and stem cell-like memory cells by sorting. Purity (above 95%) was reached by all sorted populations. CDR1 is SNHLY and CDR2 is FYNNEI in the germline V gene. The CDR3 consists of 16 residues. J was trimmed by 2 bases and V by 5 bases; bases with no gene match: 9.

The sample consisted of naive CD4+ T cells from blood. The chain couples TRBV2 to TRBJ2-3, with 8 bases lining up with TRBD2. The receptor was derived from a woman between 18 and 30 years old in good health. The CDR3 here is CASSPLWTSSTDTQYF. Written as DNA, the CDR3 is TGTGCCAGCAGTCCCCTTTGGACTAGCTCCACAGATACGCAGTATTTT.